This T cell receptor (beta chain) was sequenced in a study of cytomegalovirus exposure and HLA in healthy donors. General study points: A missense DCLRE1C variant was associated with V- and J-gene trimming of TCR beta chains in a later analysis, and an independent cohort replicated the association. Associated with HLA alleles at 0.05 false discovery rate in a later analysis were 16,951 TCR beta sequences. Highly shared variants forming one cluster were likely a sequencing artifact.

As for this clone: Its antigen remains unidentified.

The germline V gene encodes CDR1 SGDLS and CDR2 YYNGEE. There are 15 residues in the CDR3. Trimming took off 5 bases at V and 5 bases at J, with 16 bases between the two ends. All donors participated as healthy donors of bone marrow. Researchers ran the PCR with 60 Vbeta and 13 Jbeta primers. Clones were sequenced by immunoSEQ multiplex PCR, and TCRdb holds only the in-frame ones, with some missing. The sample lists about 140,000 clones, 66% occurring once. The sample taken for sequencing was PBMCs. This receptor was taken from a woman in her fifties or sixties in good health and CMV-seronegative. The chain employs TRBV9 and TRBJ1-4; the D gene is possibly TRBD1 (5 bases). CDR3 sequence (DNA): TGTGCCAGCAGACGGGGGAAGGGACCCAATGAAAAACTGTTTTTT. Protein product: CASRRGKGPNEKLFF.